Listed here are 23 T cell receptor beta chains from one sample, sequenced in a study of blood T cells in healthy people across ages. A second PCR, run for about 6 to 11 cycles, used a sample-barcoded 5' primer plus a J-beta primer mix. A single record per CDR3 protein comes from TCRdb applying MiXCR to the 5' RACE reads. This sample carries hundreds of thousands of distinct CDR3 sequences, around 43% of them seen once, and the ten largest clones take around 30%. Sequencing used blood. These receptors originate from an elderly man in good health.

V usage is TRBV28 and J usage is TRBJ2-3, with D tentatively TRBD2 (6 bases). V was cut by 3 bases and J by 1 base, with 11 bases left in between. CDR1 is MDHEN, CDR2 SYDVKM, per germline. The CDR3 contains 15 residues. DNA of the CDR3: TGTGCCAGCAGTTTGTCGGGGGAGGGCACAGATACGCAGTATTTT. Protein product: CASSLSGEGTDTQYF.

This clonotype was observed a few times. The rearrangement links TRBV12-5 to TRBJ1-3; D unresolved. The CDR3 has 15 residues. Trimming removed 2 bases at V and 1 base at J, with 9 bases between. Germline V CDR1 and CDR2: LGHNT, FRNRAP. The DNA of the CDR3 is TGTGCTAGTGGTTTGATTTCGGGTTCTGGAAACACCATATATTTT. Its translation: CASGLISGSGNTIYF. Supplemented by reference TRBV12-5 and TRBJ1-3, the full variable domain reads DARVTQTPRHKVTEMGQEVTMRCQPILGHNTVFWYRQTMMQGLELLAYFRNRAPLDDSGMPKDRFSAEMPDATLATLKIQPSEPRDSAVYFCASGLISGSGNTIYFGEGSWLTVV.

This clonotype was seen just once. This CDR3 reads CSAPSGRAYNEQYF. The CDR3 DNA is TGCAGTGCCCCTAGCGGGAGGGCCTACAATGAGCAGTACTTC. This chain connects TRBV20-1 to TRBJ2-1; 12 bases align to TRBD2. TRBJ2-7 explains the end of the DNA better; the J call may be wrong. The CDR3 extends over 14 amino acids. The germline gives CDR1 DFQATT, CDR2 SNEGSKA (reference sequence).

In this sample, this clonotype turned up a few times. The chain links TRBV12-3 or TRBV12-4 to TRBJ2-6, with D perhaps matching TRBD1 (6 bases). Trimming shortened V by 7 bases and J by 0 bases, and 19 bases separated the two germline ends. The CDR3 contains 18 residues. CDR3: CASNNWTARISGANVLTF. DNA of the CDR3: TGTGCCAGCAACAACTGGACAGCACGCATCTCTGGGGCCAACGTCCTGACTTTC.

In this sample, this clonotype turned up many times. V and J are TRBV29-1 and TRBJ2-7; TRBD2 aligns across 9 bases. The CDR3 is made up of 14 amino acids. Germline V gene sequence: CDR1 SQVTM, CDR2 ANQGSEA. With 6 bases clipped from V and 6 bases from J, the junction kept 12 bases outside the gene matches. CDR3 protein: CSVSNPGLASEQYF. The DNA for the CDR3 is TGCAGCGTATCAAACCCGGGACTAGCCAGCGAGCAGTACTTC.

The sample holds many counts of this clonotype. CDR3 nucleotides: TGTGCCAGCAGTGCCGGGACAGGGGGTGGCTACACCTTC. Its translation: CASSAGTGGGYTF. The genes are TRBV6-2 or TRBV6-3 and TRBJ1-2; 11 positions match TRBD1. Trimming cost V 5 bases and J 7 bases; bases outside gene matches: 3. The V gene's germline CDR1 is MNHEY and CDR2 SVGEGT. CDR3 length equals 13 residues.

Points on this clonotype: At one of its ends the junction is not consistent with the germline gene, which may arise from a read error. The gene calls are TRBV10-3 and TRBJ1-2, with D hard to call. This CDR3 contains 14 residues. From germline, CDR1 is ENHRY and CDR2 SYGVKD. The CDR3 DNA reads TGTGCCATCAGTGAGGACGGGAATAACTGTGGCTACACCTTC. Translating gives CAISEDGNNCGYTF.

This clonotype was detected a few times. The rearrangement links TRBV7-2 to TRBJ2-5; 9 bases fit TRBD1. CDR1 SGHTA and CDR2 FQGNSA come from the germline V gene. V gave up 4 bases and J gave up 11 bases; unmatched junction bases: 14. The CDR3 is 15 amino acids. The CDR3 DNA reads TGTGCCAGCAGCTCGAGTGGGGACAGGGCGAATGAGCAGTACTTC. The encoded protein is CASSSSGDRANEQYF.

A word on this clonotype: A junction end diverges from the germline sequence, so it may reflect a read error. The rearrangement joins TRBV5-5 to TRBJ2-7; 9 positions agree with TRBD1. The CDR3 has 14 residues. CDR1 is SGHKS, CDR2 YYEKEE, per germline (reference sequence). This CDR3 reads CANSWTGDIYEQYF. CDR3 in DNA: TGTGCCAACAGCTGGACAGGGGATATTTACGAGCAGTACTTC. The variable domain in full, with the rest retrieved from reference TRBV5-5 and TRBJ2-7, is DAGVTQSPTHLIKTRGQQVTLRCSPISGHKSVSWYQQVLGQGPQFIFQYYEKEERGRGNFPDRFSARQFPNYSSELNVNALLLGDSALYLCANSWTGDIYEQYFGPGTRLTVT.

This chain joins TRBV12-3 or TRBV12-4 and TRBJ1-6, with TRBD1 identical over 8 bases. The CDR3 has 14 residues. V lost 4 bases to trimming and J lost 7 bases; unmatched junction nucleotides: 3. CDR3 DNA: TGTGCCAGCAGTTACAGACAGGGGAATTCACCCCTCCACTTT. Amino acids: CASSYRQGNSPLHF.

The chain combines TRBV20-1 with TRBJ2-4, with 10 bases matching TRBD2. Germline V gene sequence: CDR1 DFQATT, CDR2 SNEGSKA (reference sequence). The CDR3 covers 19 residues. Losses at the gene ends were 3 bases for V and 0 bases for J; bases not matched to a gene: 14. CDR3 sequence (DNA): TGCAGTGCTAGCGACTCCGGAACAGCGGGAGGGATAGCCAAAAACATTCAGTACTTC. This sequence encodes CSASDSGTAGGIAKNIQYF.

This chain joins TRBV28 and TRBJ2-5; 11 bases match TRBD2. After removal of 5 bases from V and 6 bases from J, the junction contained 8 bases not matched to a gene. Germline CDR1 and CDR2: MDHEN and SYDVKM. The CDR3 is 15 amino acids. The CDR3 coding sequence is TGTGCCAGCAGTCCCAGACTAGCGGGAAGGCAGACCCAGTACTTC. It yields the protein CASSPRLAGRQTQYF.

A word on this clonotype: The germline gene is not matched at one end of the junction; a read error may be the cause. The chain couples TRBV3-1 to TRBJ2-2; TRBD1 or TRBD2 may be the D gene (6 bases each). Germline V gene lookup returns CDR1 LGHDT and CDR2 YNNKEL (reference sequence). The CDR3 runs 15 residues. DNA of the CDR3: TGTGCCAGCAGCCAACTGGGCGGGGACACCGGGGCGCTGTTTTTT. This sequence encodes CASSQLGGDTGALFF.

V and J are TRBV6-6 and TRBJ1-1, with 8 positions matching TRBD1. Per the germline V gene, CDR1 is MNHNY and CDR2 is SVGAGI (reference sequence). The CDR3 length is 14 residues. The V gene end was trimmed by 2 bases and the J gene end by 1 base; junction bases not matched to a gene: 0. The CDR3 DNA follows: TGTGCCAGCAGTTACGGGACAGGGAACACTGAAGCTTTCTTT. Its translation is CASSYGTGNTEAFF.

This clonotype was seen ten or more times. The chain has TRBV19 and TRBJ2-7; TRBD2 aligns across 10 bases. V lost 5 bases and J lost 3; bases outside the gene matches: 16. Germline CDR1 reads LNHDA; CDR2 reads SQIVND (reference sequence). CDR3 size: 18 residues. For the CDR3, the DNA is TGTGCCAGTAGTTTAGCCAGCGGGGGGGCCGGAGTGGTCTACGAGCAGTACTTC. It yields the protein CASSLASGGAGVVYEQYF. The variable domain in full, completed from reference TRBV19 and TRBJ2-7, reads DGGITQSPKYLFRKEGQNVTLSCEQNLNHDAMYWYRQDPGQGLRLIYYSQIVNDFQKGDIAEGYSVSREKKESFPLTVTSAQKNPTAFYLCASSLASGGAGVVYEQYFGPGTRLTVT.

In this sample, this clonotype turned up many times. This rearrangement joins TRBV7-9 to TRBJ2-5; unclear D gene. The germline V gene has CDR1 SEHNR and CDR2 FQNEAQ (reference sequence). Trimming removed 2 bases from V and 1 base from J, with 8 bases in between. The CDR3 runs to 14 residues. CDR3 residues: CASSLTDLQETQYF. The CDR3 nucleotides read TGTGCCAGCAGCTTAACGGACCTCCAAGAGACCCAGTACTTC.

DNA for the CDR3: TGCGCCAGCAGCCAAGAAGGCCCCGGGACTAGCGGACCCTACGAGCAGTACTTC. Protein: CASSQEGPGTSGPYEQYF. The gene calls are TRBV4-3 and TRBJ2-7, with TRBD2 identical over 11 bases. Losses at the gene ends were 0 bases for V and 2 bases for J; bases not matched to a gene: 9. Per germline, CDR1 LGHNA and CDR2 YSLEER. The CDR3 length is 18 residues.

V is TRBV20-1 and J is TRBJ2-5; D is uncertain. The germline gives CDR1 DFQATT, CDR2 SNEGSKA (reference sequence). Trimming left V 5 bases short and J 2 bases short, with 12 bases between. The CDR3 sequence is 13 residues long. The CDR3: CSAGEGLQETQYF. Written as DNA, the CDR3 is TGCAGTGCTGGCGAAGGCCTTCAAGAGACCCAGTACTTC.

The V and J genes are TRBV24-1 and TRBJ2-7; 12 bases agree with TRBD2. The J call may be incorrect, as the DNA end agrees better with TRBJ2-5. This CDR3 spans 18 amino acids. Germline assignment: CDR1 KGHDR and CDR2 SFDVKD. CDR3 sequence: CATSGTGTSGRKQETQYF. CDR3 bases: TGTGCCACCAGTGGGACAGGAACTAGCGGGAGGAAGCAAGAGACCCAGTACTTC.

This chain connects TRBV12-5 to TRBJ2-5, with D hard to call. CDR1 is LGHNT and CDR2 is FRNRAP in the germline V gene. The V end lost 6 bases, the J end lost 4 bases, and 21 bases lay between the germline ends. The CDR3 extends over 16 amino acids. CDR3 in DNA: TGTGCTAGTGGGATGACCGGGCCACCCGTAAGAGAGACCCAGTACTTC. As protein: CASGMTGPPVRETQYF.

CDR3 nucleotide sequence: TGCAGTGCACCCGGGTCCTCTTGGGGCTACACCTTC. This gives the protein CSAPGSSWGYTF. This chain links TRBV20-1 with TRBJ1-2, with D hard to call. Germline CDR1 DFQATT, CDR2 SNEGSKA (reference sequence). With 6 bases removed from V and 8 bases from J, the gap between germline ends came to 16 bases. CDR3 length: 12 residues.

The chain carries TRBV4-3 and TRBJ2-1; D is ambiguous. The V end lost 0 bases, the J end lost 5 bases, and 14 bases lay between the germline ends. Germline V gives CDR1 LGHNA, CDR2 YSLEER. This CDR3 is 16 amino acids long. CDR3 region: CASSQDYSPRHNEQFF. Here the CDR3 DNA reads TGCGCCAGCAGCCAAGATTATTCTCCTCGTCACAATGAGCAGTTCTTC.

Many counts were recorded for this clonotype. The V call is TRBV29-1, the J call TRBJ2-7; D is possibly TRBD2 (6 bases). CDR1 and CDR2 from the germline V gene are SQVTM and ANQGSEA. V was shortened by 4 bases and J by 5 bases, with 12 bases between the two germline ends. This CDR3 contains 12 residues. CDR3 DNA sequence: TGCAGCGTTGGGTGGGGGGTACACGAGCAGTACTTC. This encodes CSVGWGVHEQYF.